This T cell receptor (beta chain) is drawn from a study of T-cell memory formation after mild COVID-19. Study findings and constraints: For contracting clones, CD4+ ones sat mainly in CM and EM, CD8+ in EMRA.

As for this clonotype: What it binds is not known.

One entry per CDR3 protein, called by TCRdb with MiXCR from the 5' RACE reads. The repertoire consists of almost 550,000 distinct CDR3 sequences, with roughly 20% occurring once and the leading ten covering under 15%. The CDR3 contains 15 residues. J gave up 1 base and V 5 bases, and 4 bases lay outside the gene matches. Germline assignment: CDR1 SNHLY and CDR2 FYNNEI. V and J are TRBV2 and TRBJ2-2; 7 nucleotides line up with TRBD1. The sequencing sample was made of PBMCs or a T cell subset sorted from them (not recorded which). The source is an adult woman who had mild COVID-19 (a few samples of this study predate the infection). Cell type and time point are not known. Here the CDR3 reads CASSRQGLNTGELFF. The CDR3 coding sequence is TGTGCCAGCAGTAGACAGGGTTTGAACACCGGGGAGCTGTTTTTT.